The table lists the clone carrying this T cell receptor (beta chain) with a few counts. The antigen is not known. These data are taken from a study of cytomegalovirus exposure and HLA in healthy donors. Germline V gives CDR1 SGHVS, CDR2 FQNEAQ. CDR3 size: 14 residues. Trimming took 1 base from V and 4 from J, leaving 8 bases between them. Study-level findings and limits: V- and J-gene trimming in TCR beta was tied to a missense DCLRE1C variant by an analysis performed later. Previously analyzed data showed that most TCR beta V segments were productive at a frequency of about 87% or about 30%. Later work found most CMV-associated TCR beta chains apparently HLA-restricted.

This PCR relied on a set of 60 Vbeta primers and 13 Jbeta primers. Sequencing was performed with immunoSEQ multiplex PCR; in TCRdb, only in-frame clones are kept and a portion is missing. The sample lists 160,000 or so clones; approximately 84% were seen once. The source material was PBMCs. The receptor was isolated from a male donor in good health and CMV-seropositive. The chain has TRBV7-8 and TRBJ1-3; D not certain. CDR3 in amino acids: CASSLGGIGNTIYF. The DNA for the CDR3 is TGTGCCAGCAGCTTAGGAGGCATCGGAAACACCATATATTTT.